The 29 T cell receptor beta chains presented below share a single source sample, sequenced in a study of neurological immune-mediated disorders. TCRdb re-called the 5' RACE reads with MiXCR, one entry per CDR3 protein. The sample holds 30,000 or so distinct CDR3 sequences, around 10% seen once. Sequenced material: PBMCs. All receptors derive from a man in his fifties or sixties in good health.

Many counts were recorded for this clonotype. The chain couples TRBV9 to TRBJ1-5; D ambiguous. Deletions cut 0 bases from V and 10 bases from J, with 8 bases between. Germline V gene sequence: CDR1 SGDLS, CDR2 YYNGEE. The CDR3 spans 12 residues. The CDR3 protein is CASSVGGGPQHF. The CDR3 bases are TGTGCCAGCAGCGTAGGAGGAGGCCCCCAGCATTTT.

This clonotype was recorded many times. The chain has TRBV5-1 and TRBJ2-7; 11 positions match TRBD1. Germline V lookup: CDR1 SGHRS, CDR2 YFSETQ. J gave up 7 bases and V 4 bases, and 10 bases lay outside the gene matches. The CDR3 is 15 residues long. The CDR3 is CASSLAGQGVDEQYF. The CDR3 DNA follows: TGCGCCAGCAGCCTCGCGGGACAGGGGGTTGATGAGCAGTACTTC.

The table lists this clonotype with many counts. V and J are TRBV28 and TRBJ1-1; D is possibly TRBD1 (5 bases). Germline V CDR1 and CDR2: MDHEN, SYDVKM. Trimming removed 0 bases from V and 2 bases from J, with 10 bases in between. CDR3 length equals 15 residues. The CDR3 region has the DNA TGTGCCAGCAGTTTATGGACGGACATCAACACTGAAGCTTTCTTT. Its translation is CASSLWTDINTEAFF.

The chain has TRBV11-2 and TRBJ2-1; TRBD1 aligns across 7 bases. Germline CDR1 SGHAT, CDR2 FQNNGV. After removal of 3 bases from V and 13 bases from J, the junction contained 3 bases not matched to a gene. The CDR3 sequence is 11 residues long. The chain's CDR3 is CASSLGDRQFF. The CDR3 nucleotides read TGTGCCAGCAGCTTGGGGGACAGACAGTTCTTC.

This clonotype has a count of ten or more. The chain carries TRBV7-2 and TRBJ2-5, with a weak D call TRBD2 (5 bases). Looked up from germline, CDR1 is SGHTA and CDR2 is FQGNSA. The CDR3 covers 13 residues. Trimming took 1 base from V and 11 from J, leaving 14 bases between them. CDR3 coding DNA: TGTGCCAGCAGCTTAGAAACTAGTCGTCTTCAGTACTTC. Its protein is CASSLETSRLQYF.

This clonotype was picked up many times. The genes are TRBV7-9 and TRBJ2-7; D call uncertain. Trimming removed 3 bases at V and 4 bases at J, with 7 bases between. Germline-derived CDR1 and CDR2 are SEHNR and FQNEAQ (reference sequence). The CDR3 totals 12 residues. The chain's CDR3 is CASSFGRYEQYF. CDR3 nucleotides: TGTGCCAGCAGCTTCGGCAGATACGAGCAGTACTTC.

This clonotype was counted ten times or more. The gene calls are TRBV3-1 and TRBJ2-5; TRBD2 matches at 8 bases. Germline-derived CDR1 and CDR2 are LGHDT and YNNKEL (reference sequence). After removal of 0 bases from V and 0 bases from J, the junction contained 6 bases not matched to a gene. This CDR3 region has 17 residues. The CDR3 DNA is TGTGCCAGCAGCCAAGACTGGGGCGGGGGGTACCAAGAGACCCAGTACTTC. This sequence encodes CASSQDWGGGYQETQYF.

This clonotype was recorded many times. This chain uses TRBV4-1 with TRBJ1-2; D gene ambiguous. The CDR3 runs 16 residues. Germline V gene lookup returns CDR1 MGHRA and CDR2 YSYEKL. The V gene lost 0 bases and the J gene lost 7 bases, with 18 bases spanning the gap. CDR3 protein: CASSQDRRQLSFGYTF. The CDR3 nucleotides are TGCGCCAGCAGCCAAGATCGAAGGCAATTGAGTTTTGGCTACACCTTC.

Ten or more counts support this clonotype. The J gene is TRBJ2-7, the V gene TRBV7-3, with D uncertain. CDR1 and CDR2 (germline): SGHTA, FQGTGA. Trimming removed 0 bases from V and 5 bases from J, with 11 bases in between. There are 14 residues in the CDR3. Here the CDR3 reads CASSLTGSDDEQYF. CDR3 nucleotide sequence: TGTGCCAGCAGCTTAACGGGCAGTGACGACGAGCAGTACTTC.

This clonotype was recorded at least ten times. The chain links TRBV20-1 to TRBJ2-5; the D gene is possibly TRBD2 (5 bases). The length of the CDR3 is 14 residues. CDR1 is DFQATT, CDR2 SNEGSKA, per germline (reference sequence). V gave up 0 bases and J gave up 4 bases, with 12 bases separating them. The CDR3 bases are TGCAGTGCTAGAGAAAGGGCTAGCCCAGAGACCCAGTACTTC. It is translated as CSARERASPETQYF.

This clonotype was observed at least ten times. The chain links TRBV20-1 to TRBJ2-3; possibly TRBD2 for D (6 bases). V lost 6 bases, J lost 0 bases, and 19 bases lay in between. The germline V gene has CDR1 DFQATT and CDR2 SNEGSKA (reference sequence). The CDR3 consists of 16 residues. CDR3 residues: CSAEVGSGTSTDTQYF. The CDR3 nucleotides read TGCAGTGCCGAGGTGGGCAGTGGGACTAGCACAGATACGCAGTATTTT.

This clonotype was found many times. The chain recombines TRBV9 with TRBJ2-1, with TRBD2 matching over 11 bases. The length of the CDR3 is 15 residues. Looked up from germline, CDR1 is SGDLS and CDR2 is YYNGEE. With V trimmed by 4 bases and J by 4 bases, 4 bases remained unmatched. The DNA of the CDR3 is TGTGCCAGCAGCCCTGGACTAGCGGGTTACAATGAGCAGTTCTTC. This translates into CASSPGLAGYNEQFF.

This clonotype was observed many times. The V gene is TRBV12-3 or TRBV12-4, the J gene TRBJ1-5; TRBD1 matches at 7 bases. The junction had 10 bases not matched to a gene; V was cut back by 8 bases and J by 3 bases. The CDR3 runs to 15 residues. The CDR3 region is CASCSGGGPNQPQHF. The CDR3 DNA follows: TGTGCCAGCTGCTCAGGGGGGGGTCCCAATCAGCCCCAGCATTTT.

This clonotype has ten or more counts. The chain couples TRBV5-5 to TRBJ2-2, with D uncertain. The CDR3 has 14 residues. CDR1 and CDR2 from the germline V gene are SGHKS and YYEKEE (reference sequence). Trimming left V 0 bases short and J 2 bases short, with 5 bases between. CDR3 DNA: TGTGCCAGCAGCTTGGGGCCAAACACCGGGGAGCTGTTTTTT. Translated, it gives CASSLGPNTGELFF.

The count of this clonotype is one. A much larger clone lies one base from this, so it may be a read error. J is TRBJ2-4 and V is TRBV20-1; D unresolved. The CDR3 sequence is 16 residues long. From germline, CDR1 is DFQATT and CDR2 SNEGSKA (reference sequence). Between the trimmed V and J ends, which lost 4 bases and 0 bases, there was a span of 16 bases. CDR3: CSAKDRIGKAKNIQYF. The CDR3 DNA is TGCAGTGCTAAAGATCGGATAGGGAAAGCCAAAAACATTCAGTACTTC.

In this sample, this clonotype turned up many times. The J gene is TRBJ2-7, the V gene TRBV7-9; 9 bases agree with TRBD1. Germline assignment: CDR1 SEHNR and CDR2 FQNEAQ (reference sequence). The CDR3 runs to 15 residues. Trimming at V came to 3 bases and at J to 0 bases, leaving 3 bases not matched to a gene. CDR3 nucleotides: TGTGCCAGCAGCTTGGACAGGGGACCCTCCTACGAGCAGTACTTC. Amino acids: CASSLDRGPSYEQYF.

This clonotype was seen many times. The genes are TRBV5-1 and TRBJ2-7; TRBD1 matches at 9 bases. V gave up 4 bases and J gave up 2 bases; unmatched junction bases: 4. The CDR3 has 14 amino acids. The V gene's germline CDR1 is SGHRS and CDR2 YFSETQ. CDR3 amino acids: CASSVGQGTYEQYF. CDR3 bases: TGCGCCAGCAGCGTGGGACAGGGTACCTACGAGCAGTACTTC.

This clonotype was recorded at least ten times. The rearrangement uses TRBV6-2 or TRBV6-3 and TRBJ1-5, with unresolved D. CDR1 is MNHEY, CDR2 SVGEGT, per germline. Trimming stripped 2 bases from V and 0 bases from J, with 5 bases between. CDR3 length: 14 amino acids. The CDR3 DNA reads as TGTGCCAGCAGTTACGGCTATAGCAATCAGCCCCAGCATTTT. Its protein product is CASSYGYSNQPQHF.

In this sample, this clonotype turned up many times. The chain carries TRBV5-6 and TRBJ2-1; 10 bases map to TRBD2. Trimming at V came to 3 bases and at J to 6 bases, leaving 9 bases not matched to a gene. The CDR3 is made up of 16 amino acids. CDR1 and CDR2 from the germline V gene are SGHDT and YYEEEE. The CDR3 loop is CASSSASGSDFNEQFF. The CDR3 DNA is TGTGCCAGCAGCTCGGCTAGCGGGAGTGACTTCAATGAGCAGTTCTTC.

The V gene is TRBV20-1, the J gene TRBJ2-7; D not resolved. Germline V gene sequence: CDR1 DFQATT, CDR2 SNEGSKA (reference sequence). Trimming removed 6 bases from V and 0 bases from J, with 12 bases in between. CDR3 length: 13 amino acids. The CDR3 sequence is CSAPGGTSYEQYF. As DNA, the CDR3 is TGCAGTGCCCCCGGTGGCACCTCCTACGAGCAGTACTTC.

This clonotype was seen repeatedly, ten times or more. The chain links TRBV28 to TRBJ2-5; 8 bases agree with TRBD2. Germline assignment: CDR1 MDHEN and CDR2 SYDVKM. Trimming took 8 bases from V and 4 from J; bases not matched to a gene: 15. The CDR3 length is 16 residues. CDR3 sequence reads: CASGIDSPGGRETQYF. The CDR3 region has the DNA TGTGCCAGCGGGATCGATTCTCCGGGAGGGCGAGAGACCCAGTACTTC. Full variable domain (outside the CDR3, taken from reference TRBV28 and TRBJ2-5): DVKVTQSSRYLVKRTGEKVFLECVQDMDHENMFWYRQDPGLGLRLIYFSYDVKMKEKGDIPEGYSVSREKKERFSLILESASTNQTSMYLCASGIDSPGGRETQYFGPGTRLLVL.

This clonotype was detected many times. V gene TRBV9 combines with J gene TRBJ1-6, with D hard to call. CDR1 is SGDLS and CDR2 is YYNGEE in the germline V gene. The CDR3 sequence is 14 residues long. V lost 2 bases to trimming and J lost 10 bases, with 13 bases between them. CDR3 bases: TGTGCCAGCAGCGTGACGTCCGGCGAATCACCCCTCCACTTT. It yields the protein CASSVTSGESPLHF.

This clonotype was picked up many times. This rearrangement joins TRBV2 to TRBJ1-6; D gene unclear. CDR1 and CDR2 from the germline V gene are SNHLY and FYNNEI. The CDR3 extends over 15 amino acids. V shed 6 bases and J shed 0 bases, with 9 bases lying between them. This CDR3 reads CASRPQSSYNSPLHF. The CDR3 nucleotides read TGTGCCAGCAGGCCTCAGAGCTCCTATAATTCACCCCTCCACTTT.

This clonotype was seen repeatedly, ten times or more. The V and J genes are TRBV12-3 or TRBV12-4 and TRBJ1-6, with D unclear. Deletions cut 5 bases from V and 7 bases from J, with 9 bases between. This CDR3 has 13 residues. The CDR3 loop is CASSLQLNSPLHF. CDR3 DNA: TGTGCCAGCAGTCTCCAGTTGAATTCACCCCTCCACTTT.

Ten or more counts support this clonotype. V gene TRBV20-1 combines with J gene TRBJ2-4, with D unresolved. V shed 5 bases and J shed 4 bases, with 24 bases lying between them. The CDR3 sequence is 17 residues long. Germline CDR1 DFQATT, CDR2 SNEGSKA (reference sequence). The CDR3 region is CSAPTRRNNLTKNIQYF. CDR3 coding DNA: TGCAGTGCTCCAACGCGGCGGAACAACCTTACAAAAAACATTCAGTACTTC.

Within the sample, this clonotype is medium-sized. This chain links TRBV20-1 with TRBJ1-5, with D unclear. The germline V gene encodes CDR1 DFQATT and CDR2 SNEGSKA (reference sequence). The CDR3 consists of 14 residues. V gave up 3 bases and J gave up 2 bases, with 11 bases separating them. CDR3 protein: CSASRRRRNQPQHF. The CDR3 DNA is TGCAGTGCTAGTCGTCGCCGTCGCAATCAGCCCCAGCATTTT.

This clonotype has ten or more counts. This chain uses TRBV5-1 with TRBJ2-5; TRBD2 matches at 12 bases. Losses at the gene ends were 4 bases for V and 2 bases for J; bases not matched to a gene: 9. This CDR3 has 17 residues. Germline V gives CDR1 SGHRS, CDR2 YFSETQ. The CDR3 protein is CASSGRTSGAIQETQYF. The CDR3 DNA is TGCGCCAGCAGCGGTAGGACTAGCGGGGCTATACAAGAGACCCAGTACTTC.

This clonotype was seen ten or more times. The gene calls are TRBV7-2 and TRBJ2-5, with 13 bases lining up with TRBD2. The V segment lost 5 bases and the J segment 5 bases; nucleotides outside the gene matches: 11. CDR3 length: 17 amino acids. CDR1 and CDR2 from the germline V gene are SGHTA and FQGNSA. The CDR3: CASSLRGWTSGSETQYF. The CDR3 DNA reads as TGTGCCAGCAGCCTAAGGGGGTGGACTAGCGGGAGTGAGACCCAGTACTTC.

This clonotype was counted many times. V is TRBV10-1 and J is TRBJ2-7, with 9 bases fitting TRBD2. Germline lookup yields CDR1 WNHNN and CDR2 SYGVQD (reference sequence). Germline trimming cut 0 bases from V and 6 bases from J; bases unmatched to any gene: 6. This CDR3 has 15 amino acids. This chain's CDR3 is CASSESLLAGAEQYF. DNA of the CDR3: TGCGCCAGCAGTGAGTCTTTATTAGCGGGAGCCGAGCAGTACTTC.